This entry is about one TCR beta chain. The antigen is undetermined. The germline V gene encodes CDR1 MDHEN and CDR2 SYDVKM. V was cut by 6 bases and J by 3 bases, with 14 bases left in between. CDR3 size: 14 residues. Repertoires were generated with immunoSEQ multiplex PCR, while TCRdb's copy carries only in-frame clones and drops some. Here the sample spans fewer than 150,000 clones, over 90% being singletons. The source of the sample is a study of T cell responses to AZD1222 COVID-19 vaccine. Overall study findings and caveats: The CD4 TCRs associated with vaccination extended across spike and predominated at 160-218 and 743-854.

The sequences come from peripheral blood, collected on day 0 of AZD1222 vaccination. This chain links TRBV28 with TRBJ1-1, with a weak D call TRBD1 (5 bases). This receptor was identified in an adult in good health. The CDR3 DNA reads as TGTGCCAGCAGCCGGACCAGGGATCACACTGAAGCTTTCTTT. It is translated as CASSRTRDHTEAFF.